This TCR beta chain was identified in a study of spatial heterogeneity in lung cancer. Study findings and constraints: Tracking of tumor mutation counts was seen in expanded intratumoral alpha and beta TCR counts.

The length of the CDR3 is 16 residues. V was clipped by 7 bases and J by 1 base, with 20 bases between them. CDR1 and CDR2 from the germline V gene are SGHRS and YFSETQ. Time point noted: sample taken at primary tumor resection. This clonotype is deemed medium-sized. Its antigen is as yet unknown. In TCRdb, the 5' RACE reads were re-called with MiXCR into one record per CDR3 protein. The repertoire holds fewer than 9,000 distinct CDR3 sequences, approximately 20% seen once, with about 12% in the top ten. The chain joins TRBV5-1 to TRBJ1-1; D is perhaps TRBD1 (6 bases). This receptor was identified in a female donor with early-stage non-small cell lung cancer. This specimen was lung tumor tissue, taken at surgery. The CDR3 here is CASRELQGEGNTEAFF. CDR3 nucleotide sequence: TGCGCCAGCCGGGAGCTACAGGGCGAAGGGAACACTGAAGCTTTCTTT.